Shown below are 10 T cell receptor beta chains from a single sample sequenced in a study of read filtering for tumor transcriptome and immune sequencing. From about 400 ng of RNA, a library with molecular barcoded alpha/delta and beta/gamma adaptors was made. TCRdb called the reads again in MiXCR, with one record for every CDR3 protein. The sample consists of 85,000 or so distinct CDR3 sequences, more than 9% of them appearing once. Sample: a population of CD138-negative cells sorted from bone marrow. These receptors were collected from a donor aged 40 or older with multiple myeloma.

Points on this clonotype: A much bigger clone sits one base away, suggesting this may be a read error. J is TRBJ2-7 and V is TRBV11-3; D is possibly TRBD1 or TRBD2 (5 bases each). This CDR3 is built from 14 residues. The germline V gene has CDR1 SGHNT and CDR2 YENEEA. The CDR3 here is CASSSGTLHYERYF. CDR3 DNA: TGTGCCAGCAGCTCCGGGACCCTTCACTACGAGCGGTACTTC.

In the case of this clonotype: A much larger clone differs from this one at a single base, so this may be a read error. The V call is TRBV14, the J call TRBJ1-4; D is unclear. The CDR3 contains 12 residues. Germline V gives CDR1 SGHDN, CDR2 FVKESK. V lost 4 bases and J lost 15, with 15 bases in between. CDR3 sequence (DNA): TGTGCCAGCAGCCCCGGAGCCAGCGGTTTGTTTTTT. The encoded protein is CASSPGASGLFF.

This clonotype was seen only a few times. A single base separates this from a much larger clone, so it may be a read error. This chain links TRBV5-1 with TRBJ2-2; the D gene is possibly TRBD1 (6 bases). The CDR3 runs 16 residues. Germline CDR1 is SGHRS and CDR2 is YFSETQ. The CDR3 reads CAGSLRGTRNTGELFF. CDR3 sequence (DNA): TGCGCCGGCAGCTTGAGGGGGACAAGGAACACCGGGGAGCTGTTTTTT.

This clonotype occurred many times. The rearrangement joins TRBV20-1 to TRBJ2-3; D call uncertain. With 5 bases removed from V and 12 bases from J, the gap between germline ends came to 18 bases. The CDR3 covers 12 residues. Germline V gene data show CDR1 as DFQATT and CDR2 as SNEGSKA (reference sequence). The CDR3 DNA is TGCAGTGCTCCAAGGCTTGTTTCACACCAGTATTTT. This translates into CSAPRLVSHQYF.

In its sample, this clonotype was seen many times. The chain links TRBV29-1 to TRBJ1-2, with TRBD1 identical over 7 bases. The ends lost 5 bases at V and 7 bases at J; junction bases unmatched: 16. The CDR3 is made up of 15 amino acids. Germline V gene sequence: CDR1 SQVTM, CDR2 ANQGSEA. In DNA form, the CDR3 reads TGCAGCGTTTCGACCGAGACAGGGAGTTCTGGTGGCTACACCTTC. Amino acids: CSVSTETGSSGGYTF.

On this clonotype: A much larger clone sits a single nucleotide away, making a read error possible. CDR3 sequence (DNA): TGCGCCAGCAGCTTGGGGGATGCAGGTACGCAGTATTTT. It encodes CASSLGDAGTQYF. The chain employs TRBV5-1 and TRBJ2-3; D gene ambiguous. The CDR3 is 13 amino acids. V lost 0 bases, J lost 8 bases, and 10 bases lay in between. Germline-derived CDR1 and CDR2 are SGHRS and YFSETQ.

In its sample, this clonotype was seen a few times. This chain joins TRBV4-2 and TRBJ1-1; D is possibly TRBD1 (6 bases). V shed 1 base and J shed 4 bases, with 13 bases lying between them. The germline V gene encodes CDR1 LGHNA and CDR2 YNFKEQ. The CDR3 covers 15 residues. The DNA of the CDR3 is TGTGCCAGCAGCCAAGTTTACAGGGTAGGCACTGAAGCTTTCTTT. This sequence encodes CASSQVYRVGTEAFF.

The sample holds a few counts of this clonotype. The junction shows a germline mismatch at one end, possibly a read error. DNA of the CDR3: TGCGGTGCTAGAGGCGGGGGCTCCTACGAGCAGTACTTC. Its protein is CGARGGGSYEQYF. The chain links TRBV20-1 to TRBJ2-7; the match to TRBD2 covers 7 bases. Looked up from germline, CDR1 is DFQATT and CDR2 is SNEGSKA (reference sequence). This CDR3 has 13 amino acids.

As to this clonotype: A read error is possible here, since a much larger clone lies one base away. This chain uses TRBV20-1 with TRBJ1-2, with D tentatively TRBD1 (6 bases). V lost 6 bases and J 7 bases, leaving 15 bases between the germline ends. Germline assignment: CDR1 DFQATT and CDR2 SNEGSKA (reference sequence). The CDR3 runs to 12 residues. CDR3 region: CSARGGPTGYTF. In nucleotides, the CDR3 is TGCAGTGCAAGGGGGGGTCCCACTGGCTACACCTTC.

There are a few counts of this clonotype. The V gene is TRBV4-2, the J gene TRBJ1-2; a weak D match, TRBD1 (6 bases). The CDR3 is 15 amino acids. Looked up from germline, CDR1 is LGHNA and CDR2 is YNFKEQ. V shed 0 bases and J shed 4 bases, with 12 bases lying between them. In nucleotides, the CDR3 is TGTGCCAGCAGCCAAGATAGGGGGGAGGTCTATGGCTACACCTTC. This codes for CASSQDRGEVYGYTF.